This TCR beta chain is from a study of identical twins. After removal of 6 bases from V and 6 bases from J, the junction contained 17 bases not matched to a gene. Germline V gene data show CDR1 as SGHRS and CDR2 as YFSETQ. CDR3 length equals 18 residues. It was template switching that added a universal primer site, and there were unique molecular identifiers on the cDNA. TCRdb used MiXCR to reprocess the 5' RACE reads, holding one entry per CDR3 protein. The table has 350,000 or so distinct CDR3 sequences, 9% seen once. Study-wide findings and caveats: Excess sharing by twins proved weaker in beta out-of-frame sequences.

A note on this clonotype: What it recognizes is unknown.

The sequenced sample consisted of naive T cells sorted from blood. The V call is TRBV5-1, the J call TRBJ2-1, with 11 bases fitting TRBD2. This receptor was obtained from a woman in her forties or fifties in good health. The CDR3 DNA reads TGCGCCAGCACCGGGCTAGCGGGAGGCACCGCGGGAGCCAATGAGCAGTTCTTC. Its protein product is CASTGLAGGTAGANEQFF.